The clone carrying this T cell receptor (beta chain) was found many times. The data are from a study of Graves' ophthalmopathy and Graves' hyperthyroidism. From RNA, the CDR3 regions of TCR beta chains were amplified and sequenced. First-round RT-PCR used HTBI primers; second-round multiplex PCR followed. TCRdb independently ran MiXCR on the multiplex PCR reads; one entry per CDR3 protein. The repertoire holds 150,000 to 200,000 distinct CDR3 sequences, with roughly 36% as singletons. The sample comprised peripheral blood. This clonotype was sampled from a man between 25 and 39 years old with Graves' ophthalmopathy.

Here the CDR3 reads CASRGSLEAFF. CDR3 DNA: TGTGCCAGCAGGGGGTCCCTTGAAGCTTTCTTT. The chain employs TRBV27 and TRBJ1-1; no definite D call. Germline-derived CDR1 and CDR2 are MNHEY and SMNVEV (reference sequence). Deletions cut 6 bases from V and 7 bases from J, with 9 bases between. This CDR3 spans 11 amino acids.